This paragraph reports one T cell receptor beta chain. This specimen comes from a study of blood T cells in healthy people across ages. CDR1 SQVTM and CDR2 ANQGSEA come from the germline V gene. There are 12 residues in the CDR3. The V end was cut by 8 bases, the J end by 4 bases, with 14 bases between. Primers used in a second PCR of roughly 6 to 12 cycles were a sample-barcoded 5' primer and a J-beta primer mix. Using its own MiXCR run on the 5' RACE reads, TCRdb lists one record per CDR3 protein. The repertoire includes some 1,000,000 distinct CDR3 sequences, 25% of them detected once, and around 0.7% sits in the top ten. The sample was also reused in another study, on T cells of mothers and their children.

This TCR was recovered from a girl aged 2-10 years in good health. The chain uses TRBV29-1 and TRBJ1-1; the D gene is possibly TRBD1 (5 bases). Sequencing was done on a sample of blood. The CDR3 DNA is TGCAGCTTCAGGGTCCTCGGCACTGAAGCTTTCTTT. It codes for CSFRVLGTEAFF.